This T cell receptor beta chain was documented in a study of CD8+CD57+ T cells in acquired aplastic anemia. Points from the study as a whole: Both patients and controls carried the same twenty-nine CD8+ CDR3 sequences.

CDR3 and TCR beta VDJ profiling relied on genomic DNA as the template. TCRdb reprocessed the reads with MiXCR, giving one entry per CDR3 protein. Of 250,000 to 300,000 distinct CDR3 sequences in the sample, about 50% were seen once. Sequencing involved patients with CD8+CD57+ cell expansion previously shown by flow cytometry. Remarks on this clonotype: Its antigen is as yet unknown.

The specimen was sorted CD4+, CD8+, or CD8+CD57+ T cells (not recorded which) from PBMCs. The receptor was derived from a human donor with aplastic anemia.

CDR3 sequence reads: CASSLPGSLFF. CDR3 DNA sequence: TGTGCCAGCAGCTTACCAGGTTCGCTGTTTTTT. The chain joins TRBV7-9 to TRBJ2-2, with D uncertain. CDR3 length: 11 amino acids. Germline V lookup: CDR1 SEHNR, CDR2 FQNEAQ (reference sequence). V shed 2 bases and J shed 13 bases, with 8 bases lying between them.